The subject of this entry is one T cell receptor (beta chain). As yet, its antigen is unknown. Assay: immunoSEQ multiplex PCR; the TCRdb copy retains only in-frame clones and omits some. The sample includes some 380,000 clones, approximately 97% of them seen just once. The entry originates in a study of shared clonotypes between healthy human individuals. Germline V gene sequence: CDR1 SGHRS, CDR2 YFSETQ. CDR3 length: 14 residues. With 2 bases removed from V and 2 bases from J, the gap between germline ends came to 9 bases. Regarding the study as a whole: Richness estimates generally favored naive over memory subsets.

The chain carries TRBV5-1 and TRBJ2-3; possibly TRBD2 for D (5 bases). This receptor was obtained from a man aged 30 to 45 in good health. The sequencing sample was made of memory CD8+ T cells sorted from blood. Subset specified: CD45RO+ cells pooled with CCR7-negative TemRA cells. DNA for the CDR3: TGCGCCAGCAGCTTCCAGCGGCTCACAGATACGCAGTATTTT. The encoded protein is CASSFQRLTDTQYF.